These 17 T cell receptor beta chains were all obtained from the same sample, sequenced in a study of cytomegalovirus exposure and HLA in healthy donors. With 60 Vbeta and 13 Jbeta primers, the PCR was carried out. TCRdb's copy holds only in-frame clones and misses some; the assay was immunoSEQ multiplex PCR. The sample has 150,000 to 200,000 clones; roughly 80% are singletons. Input material: PBMCs. The receptors come from a man aged 18 to 30 in good health and CMV-seropositive.

As to this clone: The conserved phenylalanine or tryptophan normally closing the CDR3 is absent here, so this likely arose from a read error. The chain combines TRBV5-4 with TRBJ2-7; a possible D gene is TRBD2 (6 bases). V lost 4 bases and J 3 bases, leaving 14 bases between the germline ends. The V gene's germline CDR1 is SGHNT and CDR2 YYREEE (reference sequence). The CDR3 extends over 14 amino acids. In nucleotides, the CDR3 is TGTGCCAGCAGCCCCGGCGGGACGGACTACGAGCAGTACCTC. It specifies CASSPGGTDYEQYL.

The V gene is TRBV5-1, the J gene TRBJ2-3; 8 positions match TRBD1. From germline, CDR1 is SGHRS and CDR2 YFSETQ. Trimming took 0 bases from V and 1 from J; bases not matched to a gene: 7. The CDR3 is 17 amino acids. CDR3 bases: TGCGCCAGCAGCTTGGCCGTGTCGGGACAGGGCACAGATACGCAGTATTTT. This translates into CASSLAVSGQGTDTQYF.

The chain joins TRBV4-1 to TRBJ1-1; 7 bases align to TRBD1. Germline values: CDR1 MGHRA, CDR2 YSYEKL. The CDR3 spans 15 residues. With 2 bases clipped from V and 10 bases from J, the junction kept 13 bases outside the gene matches. CDR3 region: CASSQPDRSRITAFF. In nucleotides, the CDR3 is TGCGCCAGCAGCCAACCGGACAGGTCCCGTATTACAGCTTTCTTT.

The chain links TRBV5-1 to TRBJ2-3, with TRBD2 matching 7 bases. The germline V gene has CDR1 SGHRS and CDR2 YFSETQ. The V and J ends lost 5 bases and 0 bases, in that order; junction bases with no gene match: 15. This CDR3 contains 18 residues. The CDR3 reads CASSEGKSGTSSTDTQYF. The CDR3 bases are TGCGCCAGCAGTGAGGGGAAGAGCGGGACCTCTAGCACAGATACGCAGTATTTT.

The chain carries TRBV5-4 and TRBJ2-5, with TRBD2 matching 8 bases. Unmatched junction bases numbered 3, after V lost 0 bases and J lost 2 bases. Germline V lookup: CDR1 SGHNT, CDR2 YYREEE (reference sequence). The CDR3 is made up of 15 amino acids. CDR3 nucleotide sequence: TGTGCCAGCAGCTTGGGAGGGACTAGGCAAGAGACCCAGTACTTC. It encodes CASSLGGTRQETQYF.

The chain uses TRBV27 and TRBJ2-7; TRBD2 aligns across 14 bases. There are 16 residues in the CDR3. In germline, CDR1 is MNHEY, CDR2 SMNVEV (reference sequence). V was clipped by 5 bases and J by 3 bases; unmatched bases: 6. The CDR3 loop is CASSRTSGRPIYEQYF. DNA for the CDR3: TGTGCCAGCAGTCGGACTAGCGGGAGGCCCATCTACGAGCAGTACTTC.

This chain links TRBV4-1 with TRBJ1-5; TRBD1 matches 9 bases. This CDR3 is built from 17 residues. The ends lost 2 bases at V and 4 bases at J; junction bases unmatched: 9. Germline V lookup: CDR1 MGHRA, CDR2 YSYEKL. CDR3 sequence: CASSQIVSGTGNQPQHF. The CDR3 DNA reads as TGCGCCAGCAGCCAAATCGTCTCCGGGACAGGGAATCAGCCCCAGCATTTT.

The J gene is TRBJ2-2, the V gene TRBV5-6, with TRBD2 matching over 11 bases. V lost 4 bases, J lost 4 bases, and 6 bases stayed unmatched. The CDR3 covers 16 residues. Germline CDR1 reads SGHDT; CDR2 reads YYEEEE. CDR3 sequence (DNA): TGTGCCAGCAGCACCGGGACTAGCGGAGCCACCGGGGAGCTGTTTTTT. It codes for CASSTGTSGATGELFF.

The gene calls are TRBV29-1 and TRBJ2-1; D gene uncertain. The CDR3 has 16 amino acids. V was shortened by 3 bases and J by 1 base, with 16 bases between the two germline ends. CDR1 and CDR2 from the germline V gene are SQVTM and ANQGSEA. CDR3 coding DNA: TGCAGCGTTGAGCAGGCCCCGCGTGTGTCCTACAATGAGCAGTTCTTC. As protein: CSVEQAPRVSYNEQFF.

The chain is built from TRBV2 and TRBJ1-2; TRBD1 is a possible D gene (5 bases). Per germline, CDR1 SNHLY and CDR2 FYNNEI. The germline V and J ends were trimmed by 5 bases and 2 bases, with 12 bases remaining between them. This CDR3 contains 14 residues. Written as DNA, the CDR3 is TGTGCCAGCAGTCGACAGCCCGAGAACTATGGCTACACCTTC. Its protein product is CASSRQPENYGYTF.

V usage is TRBV4-1 and J usage is TRBJ2-5; a weak D match, TRBD2 (5 bases). V was shortened by 0 bases and J by 8 bases, with 16 bases between the two germline ends. Germline lookup yields CDR1 MGHRA and CDR2 YSYEKL. The CDR3 has 15 amino acids. The CDR3 reads CASSQEVARLGTQYF. The CDR3 nucleotides are TGCGCCAGCAGCCAAGAGGTAGCGCGCTTGGGTACCCAGTACTTC.

This clone was counted between two and nine times. This rearrangement joins TRBV19 to TRBJ2-1, with a tentative D call TRBD1 (6 bases). Deletions cut 4 bases from V and 4 bases from J, with 17 bases between. The germline V gene has CDR1 LNHDA and CDR2 SQIVND (reference sequence). The CDR3 spans 16 residues. The CDR3, as DNA: TGTGCCAGTAGTAGGGCTCAAAGAAGGGGGTACAATGAGCAGTTCTTC. It yields the protein CASSRAQRRGYNEQFF.

The chain joins TRBV2 to TRBJ2-7; the D is unclear. Trimming pared 6 bases from V and 3 bases from J, leaving 12 bases between. The CDR3 sequence is 13 residues long. Germline values: CDR1 SNHLY, CDR2 FYNNEI. CDR3 nucleotides: TGTGCCAGCAGCCCTTTTCCCGGCTACGAGCAGTACTTC. Translating it yields CASSPFPGYEQYF.

This clone occurred once. The chain combines TRBV5-4 with TRBJ2-7; 10 bases fit TRBD1. CDR3 size: 15 residues. CDR1 is SGHNT, CDR2 YYREEE, per germline (reference sequence). The V segment lost 4 bases and the J segment 3 bases; nucleotides outside the gene matches: 7. The CDR3 loop is CASSPGQGVRYEQYF. DNA of the CDR3: TGTGCCAGCAGCCCCGGACAGGGGGTTCGCTACGAGCAGTACTTC.

This chain connects TRBV11-1 to TRBJ2-2; 13 nucleotides agree with TRBD2. This CDR3 contains 18 residues. Germline assignment: CDR1 SGHAT and CDR2 FQDESV (reference sequence). V lost 5 bases, J lost 5 bases, and 11 bases stayed unmatched. CDR3 in amino acids: CASSRLGLAGVRTGELFF. As DNA, the CDR3 is TGTGCCAGCAGCCGACTAGGACTAGCGGGAGTGCGGACCGGGGAGCTGTTTTTT.

This rearrangement joins TRBV7-6 to TRBJ1-3, with D tentatively TRBD1 (6 bases). V was cut by 3 bases and J by 2 bases, with 14 bases left in between. Germline CDR1 is SGHVS and CDR2 is FNYEAQ. This CDR3 region has 16 residues. The CDR3 region has the DNA TGTGCCAGCAGCTTTAACCGGGGGGCGCCTGGAAACACCATATATTTT. Translation: CASSFNRGAPGNTIYF.

The chain recombines TRBV28 with TRBJ2-3, with 10 bases lining up with TRBD1. Germline CDR1 MDHEN, CDR2 SYDVKM. The CDR3 runs 16 residues. The ends lost 5 bases at V and 1 base at J; junction bases unmatched: 6. The CDR3 here is CASSAIGTGGTDTQYF. The CDR3 nucleotides read TGTGCCAGCAGTGCCATTGGGACAGGGGGCACAGATACGCAGTATTTT.